Presented here are 27 T cell receptor beta chains from one specimen sequenced in a study of OX40 agonist ivuxolimab in advanced cancers. Assay: immunoSEQ multiplex PCR; the TCRdb copy retains only in-frame clones and omits some. The sample lists about 51,000 clones, almost 90% occurring once. The specimen comprised CD4+ or CD8+ T cells sorted from blood, sampled in a trial of the OX40 agonist ivuxolimab. These receptors were taken from an adult with an advanced solid tumor such as melanoma, head and neck, liver or kidney cancer.

The rearrangement links TRBV7-9 to TRBJ1-1; no reliable D call. Per germline, CDR1 SEHNR and CDR2 FQNEAQ (reference sequence). The CDR3 has 14 amino acids. The V end was cut by 8 bases, the J end by 3 bases, with 16 bases between. In nucleotides, the CDR3 is TGTGCCAGCCGTGATTGGGCAGAATACACTGAAGCTTTCTTT. Protein product: CASRDWAEYTEAFF. The full variable domain, its missing parts supplied by reference TRBV7-9 and TRBJ1-1, is DTGVSQNPRHKITKRGQNVTFRCDPISEHNRLYWYRQTLGQGPEFLTYFQNEAQLEKSRLLSDRFSAERPKGSFSTLEIQRTEQGDSAMYLCASRDWAEYTEAFFGQGTRLTVV.

The J gene is TRBJ2-7, the V gene TRBV21-1; the table names TRBD1, a call not compared with the DNA. TRBV21-1 is reported as a pseudogene. The CDR3 is 15 residues long. CDR3 loop: CASSNGTGRAREQYF. The CDR3 DNA reads as TGTGCCAGCAGCAATGGTACAGGTAGGGCGCGGGAGCAGTACTTC.

This rearrangement joins TRBV30 to TRBJ1-1; D unclear. Trimming pared 2 bases from V and 1 base from J, leaving 8 bases between. Germline CDR1 is GTSNPN and CDR2 is SVGIG (reference sequence). This CDR3 region has 13 residues. DNA for the CDR3: TGTGCCTGGAGTCAACGGGCGAACACTGAAGCTTTCTTT. It specifies CAWSQRANTEAFF.

The V gene is TRBV5-1, the J gene TRBJ2-3; D is undetermined. V was shortened by 0 bases and J by 3 bases, with 11 bases between the two germline ends. This CDR3 region has 15 residues. Germline V CDR1 and CDR2: SGHRS, YFSETQ. CDR3 bases: TGCGCCAGCAGCTTGGATGGGAATCCAACAGATACGCAGTATTTT. Translating it yields CASSLDGNPTDTQYF.

J is TRBJ2-1 and V is TRBV30, with TRBD2 matching over 9 bases. The length of the CDR3 is 18 residues. Losses at the gene ends were 0 bases for V and 9 bases for J; bases not matched to a gene: 18. Germline V gene lookup returns CDR1 GTSNPN and CDR2 SVGIG (reference sequence). The DNA of the CDR3 is TGTGCCTGGAGTGTAGGTGTTTCGGGGCGGGAGGGCTCCGGTGAGCAGTTCTTC. This gives the protein CAWSVGVSGREGSGEQFF. The variable domain in full, completed from reference TRBV30 and TRBJ2-1, reads SQTIHQWPATLVQPVGSPLSLECTVEGTSNPNLYWYRQAAGRGLQLLFYSVGIGQISSEVPQNLSASRPQDRQFILSSKKLLLSDSGFYLCAWSVGVSGREGSGEQFFGPGTRLTVL.

In nucleotides, the CDR3 is TGTGCCAGCACCTTCGACAGGGGACTCAATCAGCCCCAGCATTTT. This translates into CASTFDRGLNQPQHF. The rearrangement uses TRBV28 and TRBJ1-5, with 8 positions matching TRBD1. The CDR3 consists of 15 residues. Trimming at V came to 7 bases and at J to 3 bases, leaving 8 bases not matched to a gene. Germline V gene sequence: CDR1 MDHEN, CDR2 SYDVKM. Filled out from reference TRBV28 and TRBJ1-5, the complete variable domain reads DVKVTQSSRYLVKRTGEKVFLECVQDMDHENMFWYRQDPGLGLRLIYFSYDVKMKEKGDIPEGYSVSREKKERFSLILESASTNQTSMYLCASTFDRGLNQPQHFGDGTRLSIL.

The chain carries TRBV2 and TRBJ1-5; D remains ambiguous. The CDR3 is 13 residues long. CDR1 and CDR2 (germline): SNHLY, FYNNEI. Trimming removed 2 bases from V and 7 bases from J, with 9 bases in between. The CDR3, as DNA: TGTGCCAGCAGTGAAAGAGAAAAGCAGCCCCAGCATTTT. Its translation is CASSEREKQPQHF.

The chain joins TRBV30 to TRBJ2-5; D possibly corresponds to TRBD1 (6 bases). The V gene's germline CDR1 is GTSNPN and CDR2 SVGIG (reference sequence). Trimming stripped 4 bases from V and 5 bases from J, with 17 bases between. This CDR3 contains 14 residues. CDR3 DNA sequence: TGTGCCTGGACAGGGGTAGCAGAACAGGAGACCCAGTACTTC. Amino acids: CAWTGVAEQETQYF. Complete variable domain (other parts from reference TRBV30 and TRBJ2-5): SQTIHQWPATLVQPVGSPLSLECTVEGTSNPNLYWYRQAAGRGLQLLFYSVGIGQISSEVPQNLSASRPQDRQFILSSKKLLLSDSGFYLCAWTGVAEQETQYFGPGTRLLVL.

This rearrangement joins TRBV7-8 to TRBJ2-5; 7 bases are a match to TRBD1. Per germline, CDR1 SGHVS and CDR2 FQNEAQ. This CDR3 region has 15 residues. The trim removed 4 bases at V and 4 bases at J, leaving 9 bases unmatched. CDR3 bases: TGTGCCAGCAGCTCGACCAACAGGGGACGAGAGACCCAGTACTTC. Translated, it gives CASSSTNRGRETQYF. Looking up the rest from reference TRBV7-8 and TRBJ2-5 gives the full variable domain: GAGVSQSPRYKVAKRGQDVALRCDPISGHVSLFWYQQALGQGPEFLTYFQNEAQLDKSGLPSDRFFAERPEGSVSTLKIQRTQQEDSAVYLCASSSTNRGRETQYFGPGTRLLVL.

The rearrangement links TRBV7-9 to TRBJ1-2, with a possible D match to TRBD1 (6 bases). Per germline, CDR1 SEHNR and CDR2 FQNEAQ (reference sequence). The CDR3 consists of 16 residues. V was shortened by 1 base and J by 0 bases, with 12 bases between the two germline ends. CDR3 sequence: CASSLGQGMSNYGYTF. The CDR3 nucleotides read TGTGCCAGCAGCTTAGGGCAGGGGATGTCTAACTATGGCTACACCTTC.

This rearrangement joins TRBV19 to TRBJ2-1, with 11 bases identical to TRBD2. This CDR3 is built from 14 residues. Per germline, CDR1 LNHDA and CDR2 SQIVND (reference sequence). After removal of 7 bases from V and 7 bases from J, the junction contained 6 bases not matched to a gene. CDR3 DNA: TGTGCCAGTACTACTAGCGGGAGTCCGAATGAGCAGTTCTTC. It codes for CASTTSGSPNEQFF.

This sequence joins TRBV2 and TRBJ1-2, with a tentative D call TRBD1 (5 bases). This CDR3 spans 14 amino acids. The V end lost 4 bases, the J end lost 2 bases, and 11 bases lay between the germline ends. Germline V CDR1 and CDR2: SNHLY, FYNNEI. For the CDR3, the DNA is TGTGCCAGCAGTGGACAGACTCTAAACTATGGCTACACCTTC. Protein product: CASSGQTLNYGYTF.

The chain has TRBV6-5 and TRBJ1-2, with 7 bases identical to TRBD1. J was trimmed by 3 bases and V by 4 bases; bases with no gene match: 5. The germline gives CDR1 MNHEY, CDR2 SVGAGI. The CDR3 runs to 14 residues. Written as DNA, the CDR3 is TGTGCCAGCAGTTTAAACCAGGGGGACTATGGCTACACCTTC. Translated: CASSLNQGDYGYTF.

A few counts support this clone. The V call is TRBV6-6, the J call TRBJ2-2; the D is unclear. The CDR3 extends over 13 amino acids. CDR1 MNHNY and CDR2 SVGAGI come from the germline V gene (reference sequence). V gave up 6 bases and J gave up 1 base, with 6 bases separating them. This CDR3 reads CASSPLNTGELFF. For the CDR3, the DNA is TGTGCCAGCAGCCCCTTGAACACCGGGGAGCTGTTTTTT.

The chain is built from TRBV9 and TRBJ2-1, with TRBD2 matching 9 bases. This CDR3 comprises 15 residues. After removal of 4 bases from V and 2 bases from J, the junction contained 4 bases not matched to a gene. Germline-derived CDR1 and CDR2 are SGDLS and YYNGEE. The CDR3 sequence: CASSSRGGPYNEQFF. CDR3 nucleotides: TGTGCCAGCAGCTCGCGGGGGGGCCCCTACAATGAGCAGTTCTTC.

In this sample, this clone turned up a few times. The V call is TRBV10-3, the J call TRBJ2-3; D gene uncertain. This CDR3 spans 16 amino acids. The V end lost 10 bases, the J end lost 0 bases, and 20 bases lay between the germline ends. Germline V gene lookup returns CDR1 ENHRY and CDR2 SYGVKD. The CDR3 region is CATSVFGSTSTDTQYF. CDR3 nucleotide sequence: TGTGCCACTTCCGTATTCGGGTCGACTAGCACAGATACGCAGTATTTT.

The gene calls are TRBV11-2 and TRBJ1-4, with 8 nucleotides matching TRBD1. From germline, CDR1 is SGHAT and CDR2 FQNNGV. With V trimmed by 5 bases and J by 4 bases, 18 bases remained unmatched. The CDR3 totals 19 residues. The CDR3 protein is CASSHTLGTGSLNNEKLFF. The DNA for the CDR3 is TGTGCCAGCAGCCATACCCTTGGGACAGGTTCCCTTAATAATGAAAAACTGTTTTTT.

The V call is TRBV6-4, the J call TRBJ1-1; unclear D gene. This CDR3 has 13 amino acids. Germline CDR1 MRHNA, CDR2 SNTAGT. Trimming pared 6 bases from V and 0 bases from J, leaving 8 bases between. The DNA for the CDR3 is TGTGCCAGCAGGTCATCGATGAACACTGAAGCTTTCTTT. Protein sequence: CASRSSMNTEAFF.

The V gene is TRBV27, the J gene TRBJ2-2; D perhaps matches TRBD2 (6 bases). The V and J ends lost 5 bases and 1 base respectively, with 8 bases between them. CDR1 and CDR2 (germline): MNHEY, SMNVEV (reference sequence). The CDR3 covers 14 residues. CDR3 region: CASSRGRNTGELFF. As DNA, the CDR3 is TGTGCCAGCAGTCGGGGGAGGAACACCGGGGAGCTGTTTTTT.

This clone appeared a single time. This sequence joins TRBV29-1 and TRBJ1-4; unclear D gene. CDR1 is SQVTM and CDR2 is ANQGSEA in the germline V gene. The CDR3 has 13 amino acids. Trimming took 4 bases from V and 7 from J, leaving 13 bases between them. The CDR3 bases are TGCAGCGTTGGTGAAGCTCTGGGTGAAAAACTGTTTTTT. It yields the protein CSVGEALGEKLFF.

V gene TRBV9 combines with J gene TRBJ2-3; possibly TRBD2 for D (5 bases). The CDR3 totals 16 residues. Germline V gene data show CDR1 as SGDLS and CDR2 as YYNGEE. Trimming took 2 bases from V and 2 from J, leaving 15 bases between them. CDR3 sequence: CASSVSGRILTDTQYF. CDR3 in DNA: TGTGCCAGCAGCGTCTCGGGGAGAATACTCACAGATACGCAGTATTTT.

The V call is TRBV9, the J call TRBJ2-1; D ambiguous. Germline V CDR1 and CDR2: SGDLS, YYNGEE. V gave up 0 bases and J gave up 0 bases, with 10 bases separating them. The CDR3 runs to 16 residues. This CDR3 reads CASSVATGNSYNEQFF. CDR3 coding DNA: TGTGCCAGCAGCGTAGCTACTGGGAACTCCTACAATGAGCAGTTCTTC.

V is TRBV7-6 and J is TRBJ1-6; TRBD1 matches 11 bases. Germline CDR1 SGHVS, CDR2 FNYEAQ. This CDR3 contains 16 residues. The V gene end was trimmed by 4 bases and the J gene end by 9 bases; junction bases not matched to a gene: 8. The chain's CDR3 is CASSSGGGQGVSPLHF. In nucleotides, the CDR3 is TGTGCCAGCAGCTCTGGAGGGGGACAGGGGGTTTCACCCCTCCACTTT.

V gene TRBV15 combines with J gene TRBJ2-2; D unclear. The V gene lost 0 bases and the J gene lost 5 bases, with 7 bases spanning the gap. The CDR3 has 14 amino acids. Per germline, CDR1 LNHNV and CDR2 YYDKDF (reference sequence). The CDR3 region is CATSRDLKTGELFF. For the CDR3, the DNA is TGTGCCACCAGCAGAGATTTAAAAACCGGGGAGCTGTTTTTT.

The V call is TRBV27, the J call TRBJ2-6; 9 nucleotides agree with TRBD1. The CDR3 spans 15 residues. Losses at the gene ends were 8 bases for V and 2 bases for J; bases not matched to a gene: 4. Germline assignment: CDR1 MNHEY and CDR2 SMNVEV (reference sequence). CDR3 amino acids: CASGTGGTGANVLTF. The CDR3, as DNA: TGTGCCAGCGGCACAGGGGGCACTGGGGCCAACGTCCTGACTTTC.

The chain joins TRBV5-4 to TRBJ2-3; 12 bases agree with TRBD2. The length of the CDR3 is 17 residues. V was pared by 4 bases and J by 2 bases, with 8 bases of the junction left unmatched. The germline CDR1 and CDR2 sequences are SGHNT and YYREEE (reference sequence). The CDR3 protein is CASSPITSGRTTDTQYF. In DNA form, the CDR3 reads TGTGCCAGCAGCCCAATAACTAGCGGGAGGACCACAGATACGCAGTATTTT.

DNA of the CDR3: TGTGCCAGCAGTGGAATAGTCAGCGGGACAGGGGACGAGCAGTACTTC. Encoded protein: CASSGIVSGTGDEQYF. The chain has TRBV6-1 and TRBJ2-7; TRBD1 matches 10 bases. The CDR3 has 16 amino acids. The germline CDR1 and CDR2 sequences are MNHNS and SASEGT. With 4 bases clipped from V and 5 bases from J, the junction kept 11 bases outside the gene matches.